The 22 T cell receptor beta chains in this list originate from one sample, sequenced in a study of CD8+CD57+ T cells in acquired aplastic anemia. Previously, flow cytometry had revealed CD8+CD57+ cell expansion in the patients chosen for sequencing. The use of genomic DNA as template underpinned the TCR beta VDJ and CDR3 profiling. MiXCR, applied by TCRdb to the reads, yields one record per CDR3 protein. The table shows under 200,000 distinct CDR3 sequences, with around 47% occurring only once. The sample taken for sequencing was sorted CD4+, CD8+, or CD8+CD57+ T cells (not recorded which) from PBMCs. The source of these receptors is a human donor with aplastic anemia.

This clonotype showed up just a few times. This chain joins TRBV15 and TRBJ1-5; the D is unclear. The germline V and J ends were trimmed by 1 base and 9 bases, with 10 bases remaining between them. This CDR3 comprises 13 residues. The germline gives CDR1 LNHNV, CDR2 YYDKDF (reference sequence). The CDR3 sequence: CATSRVGGTPQHF. DNA of the CDR3: TGTGCCACCAGCAGAGTAGGAGGTACGCCCCAGCATTTT.

At least ten counts were recorded for this clonotype. The V gene is TRBV7-2, the J gene TRBJ2-2; 8 positions agree with TRBD2. V gave up 2 bases and J gave up 4 bases; unmatched junction bases: 9. Germline V gene data show CDR1 as SGHTA and CDR2 as FQGNSA. CDR3 size: 17 residues. The CDR3 sequence: CASSLTATSEVTGELFF. CDR3 sequence (DNA): TGTGCCAGCAGCTTAACGGCGACTAGCGAAGTCACCGGGGAGCTGTTTTTT.

This clonotype was detected many times. The J gene is TRBJ2-7, the V gene TRBV15; D might be TRBD2 (5 bases). The CDR3 is 15 amino acids. Trimming cost V 1 base and J 1 base, with 11 bases left between them. CDR1 is LNHNV, CDR2 YYDKDF, per germline (reference sequence). The CDR3 loop reads CATSRALDSSYEQYF. In nucleotides, the CDR3 is TGTGCCACCAGCAGAGCTCTGGACTCTTCCTACGAGCAGTACTTC.

The rearrangement joins TRBV11-2 to TRBJ1-3; the D is unclear. Germline assignment: CDR1 SGHAT and CDR2 FQNNGV. V lost 5 bases and J 2 bases, leaving 16 bases between the germline ends. This CDR3 has 16 amino acids. The DNA for the CDR3 is TGTGCCAGCAGCCGCGGCGGGTCGACCCCTGGAAACACCATATATTTT. It translates to CASSRGGSTPGNTIYF.

This chain joins TRBV20-1 and TRBJ2-1, with 7 nucleotides matching TRBD2. The CDR3 runs to 14 residues. CDR1 is DFQATT and CDR2 is SNEGSKA in the germline V gene (reference sequence). V trimming: 2 bases; J trimming: 5 bases; junction bases outside the gene matches: 6. CDR3: CSARYRLADNEQFF. The CDR3 DNA reads TGCAGTGCTAGATACAGACTAGCCGACAATGAGCAGTTCTTC.

In the case of this clonotype: A much larger clone differs by one base, so this may be a read error. This chain links TRBV20-1 with TRBJ2-6, with a tentative D call TRBD1 (5 bases). CDR1 and CDR2 from the germline V gene are DFQATT and SNEGSKA (reference sequence). There are 17 residues in the CDR3. The CDR3 region is CSARDGAHTSGADVLTF. The DNA for the CDR3 is TGCAGTGCTAGAGATGGCGCCCACACCTCTGGGGCCGACGTCCTGACTTTC.

This clonotype was counted ten times or more. The rearrangement uses TRBV6-4 and TRBJ1-2; D is perhaps TRBD1 (5 bases). CDR1 is MRHNA and CDR2 is SNTAGT in the germline V gene. This CDR3 is built from 13 residues. Trimming removed 0 bases at V and 8 bases at J, with 10 bases between. CDR3 in DNA: TGTGCCAGCAGTGACTCGTCAGGGTTCGGCTACACCTTC. This sequence encodes CASSDSSGFGYTF.

This clonotype was picked up many times. The chain employs TRBV20-1 and TRBJ2-1; tentatively, D is TRBD1 or TRBD2 (5 bases each). V was shortened by 1 base and J by 7 bases, with 8 bases between the two germline ends. The CDR3 has 12 amino acids. Germline CDR1 reads DFQATT; CDR2 reads SNEGSKA (reference sequence). The CDR3: CSARVGVNEQFF. The CDR3 region has the DNA TGCAGTGCTAGAGTGGGGGTTAATGAGCAGTTCTTC.

A few counts support this clonotype. This rearrangement joins TRBV24-1 to TRBJ2-1; 8 positions agree with TRBD1. CDR1 KGHDR and CDR2 SFDVKD come from the germline V gene. CDR3 length equals 15 residues. V shed 9 bases and J 6 bases; nucleotides not matched to a gene: 12. CDR3 nucleotide sequence: TGTGCCACCGGGTCCGGACAGGGTGGACGCAATGAGCAGTTCTTC. Protein sequence: CATGSGQGGRNEQFF.

In the case of this clonotype: Mismatch with germline at one junction end may stem from a read error. This chain joins TRBV10-1 and TRBJ1-2; no clear D. In germline, CDR1 is WNHNN, CDR2 SYGVQD (reference sequence). The CDR3 contains 12 residues. CDR3 nucleotide sequence: TGTGCCACCAGTAACCGCGAATATGGCTACACCTTC. This encodes CATSNREYGYTF.

This chain uses TRBV7-8 with TRBJ2-3; D is perhaps TRBD1 (6 bases). Per the germline V gene, CDR1 is SGHVS and CDR2 is FQNEAQ. Trimming left V 5 bases short and J 2 bases short, with 11 bases between. This CDR3 has 14 amino acids. The chain's CDR3 is CASSPWTATDTQYF. CDR3 nucleotides: TGTGCCAGCAGCCCTTGGACAGCCACAGATACGCAGTATTTT.

This sequence joins TRBV10-3 and TRBJ2-1; TRBD2 matches 10 bases. The CDR3 sequence is 13 residues long. In germline, CDR1 is ENHRY, CDR2 SYGVKD. J lost 7 bases, V lost 6 bases, and 3 bases had no gene match. The DNA for the CDR3 is TGTGCCATCAGATCGACTAGCGGGAATGAGCAGTTCTTC. Translation gives CAIRSTSGNEQFF.

This clonotype was picked up many times. J is TRBJ1-1 and V is TRBV5-4; tentative D call: TRBD1 (5 bases). V dropped 0 bases and J dropped 1 base, with 7 bases sitting between them. This CDR3 contains 14 residues. Germline V CDR1 and CDR2: SGHNT, YYREEE (reference sequence). DNA of the CDR3: TGTGCCAGCAGCTTGGACAGGTGGAACACTGAAGCTTTCTTT. This translates into CASSLDRWNTEAFF.

The chain employs TRBV29-1 and TRBJ1-1; perhaps TRBD1 as D (5 bases). The CDR3 consists of 15 residues. Trimming took 3 bases from V and 1 from J, leaving 15 bases between them. Per germline, CDR1 SQVTM and CDR2 ANQGSEA. Here the CDR3 reads CSVDSKGTPNTEAFF. For the CDR3, the DNA is TGCAGCGTTGATTCCAAGGGGACCCCGAACACTGAAGCTTTCTTT.

The chain has TRBV7-3 and TRBJ2-7; D might be TRBD2 (5 bases). This CDR3 is built from 11 residues. Trimming removed 8 bases at V and 3 bases at J, with 8 bases between. Per germline, CDR1 SGHTA and CDR2 FQGTGA. The CDR3 loop reads CASGEGYEQYF. The CDR3 DNA reads TGTGCCAGCGGAGAGGGCTACGAGCAGTACTTC.

The V gene is TRBV19, the J gene TRBJ2-1; TRBD2 is a possible D gene (7 bases). The V gene's germline CDR1 is LNHDA and CDR2 SQIVND (reference sequence). The CDR3 consists of 15 residues. V was clipped by 10 bases and J by 1 base, with 17 bases between them. The CDR3 DNA follows: TGTGCCACCCAGGAACAGGGAGGGTCCTACAATGAGCAGTTCTTC. Translated, it gives CATQEQGGSYNEQFF.

Turning to this clonotype: An end of the junction differs from the germline gene, which may be a read error. J is TRBJ2-7 and V is TRBV11-1; D may be TRBD1 or TRBD2 (5 bases each). Germline V lookup: CDR1 SGHAT, CDR2 FQDESV (reference sequence). CDR3 length: 16 amino acids. The DNA for the CDR3 is TGTGCCAGCAGCTTGGGAGACAGCTATAATTCCTGCGAGCAGTACTTC. It codes for CASSLGDSYNSCEQYF.

This clonotype has at least ten counts. The chain combines TRBV7-2 with TRBJ1-2; no definite D call. Germline-derived CDR1 and CDR2 are SGHTA and FQGNSA. The V end was cut by 4 bases, the J end by 4 bases, with 7 bases between. The CDR3 totals 12 residues. The CDR3 nucleotides read TGTGCCAGCAGCTGGGCCGGCTATGGCTACACCTTC. Translated, it gives CASSWAGYGYTF.

There are a few counts of this clonotype. V usage is TRBV19 and J usage is TRBJ1-1; D remains unclear. The germline gives CDR1 LNHDA, CDR2 SQIVND (reference sequence). This CDR3 region has 10 residues. V lost 8 bases and J 5 bases, leaving 6 bases between the germline ends. The CDR3 DNA is TGTGCCAGTTATGGGACTGAAGCTTTCTTT. It is translated as CASYGTEAFF.

On this clonotype: Given a much more abundant clone one base away, this may be a read error. V is TRBV5-1 and J is TRBJ1-2; no clear D. This CDR3 is 11 amino acids long. Germline V gene data show CDR1 as SGHRS and CDR2 as YFSETQ. The CDR3 DNA is TGCGCCAGCAGCTTGTTGGGCGGCTGCACCTTC. This encodes CASSLLGGCTF.

In this sample, this clonotype turned up many times. The rearrangement uses TRBV24-1 and TRBJ2-2, with D unclear. V dropped 4 bases and J dropped 6 bases, with 17 bases sitting between them. Per the germline V gene, CDR1 is KGHDR and CDR2 is SFDVKD. CDR3 size: 16 residues. The CDR3 reads CATSDPQTGPPGELFF. In DNA, the CDR3 is TGTGCCACCAGTGACCCTCAGACGGGCCCCCCCGGGGAGCTGTTTTTT.

The rearrangement joins TRBV2 to TRBJ2-7, with 7 bases that match TRBD1. The end of the DNA aligns better with TRBJ2-1, so the J call may be wrong. CDR1 and CDR2 (germline): SNHLY, FYNNEI. This CDR3 comprises 15 residues. In nucleotides, the CDR3 is TGTGCCAGCAGCCTCGACAGGGAGCCCTACAATGAGCAGTTCTTC. It translates to CASSLDREPYNEQFF.